These 16 T cell receptor beta chains were all obtained from the same sample, sequenced in a study of T cells in Graves' hyperthyroidism and ophthalmopathy. There were TCR beta CDR3 regions amplified from RNA transcripts. An initial round of RT-PCR targeting the TCR CDR3 relied on the HTBI primer set. TCRdb reprocessed the multiplex PCR reads with MiXCR, giving one entry per CDR3 protein. Seen here are 500,000 to 600,000 distinct CDR3 sequences, around 43% observed once, and the top ten hold about two fifths. The sample was peripheral blood or thyroid tissue (not recorded which). Every receptor here comes from an adult woman with Graves' disease, either hyperthyroidism or ophthalmopathy (not recorded which).

This chain links TRBV2 with TRBJ1-1; D possibly corresponds to TRBD1 (6 bases). Germline V CDR1 and CDR2: SNHLY, FYNNEI. V lost 6 bases and J 2 bases, leaving 19 bases between the germline ends. The CDR3 loop spans 16 amino acids. The DNA of the CDR3 is TGTGCCAGCAGCACAGGGTGGCAGGGAGGCAACACTGAAGCTTTCTTT. This encodes CASSTGWQGGNTEAFF. The complete variable domain, with remaining parts taken from reference TRBV2 and TRBJ1-1, reads EPEVTQTPSHQVTQMGQEVILRCVPISNHLYFYWYRQILGQKVEFLVSFYNNEISEKSEIFDDQFSVERPDGSNFTLKIRSTKLEDSAMYFCASSTGWQGGNTEAFFGQGTRLTVV.

The V call is TRBV29-1, the J call TRBJ1-2; D is ambiguous. This CDR3 has 12 amino acids. From germline, CDR1 is SQVTM and CDR2 ANQGSEA. Here the CDR3 reads CSLKGARGGYTF. The CDR3 nucleotides read TGCAGTCTCAAGGGCGCACGGGGTGGCTACACCTTC.

The J gene is TRBJ1-1, the V gene TRBV15, with D unclear. Per germline, CDR1 LNHNV and CDR2 YYDKDF (reference sequence). The CDR3 is made up of 15 amino acids. Trimming removed 0 bases at V and 0 bases at J, with 8 bases between. This CDR3 reads CATSREREVNTEAFF. In nucleotides, the CDR3 is TGTGCCACCAGCAGAGAGAGGGAGGTGAACACTGAAGCTTTCTTT.

This clonotype appeared a few times. V is TRBV2 and J is TRBJ2-7; the match to TRBD1 covers 7 bases. Germline V gene data show CDR1 as SNHLY and CDR2 as FYNNEI. Losses at the gene ends were 7 bases for V and 4 bases for J; bases not matched to a gene: 10. This CDR3 has 14 amino acids. The CDR3 reads CASMSLQGWYEQYF. CDR3 sequence (DNA): TGTGCCAGCATGAGTCTACAGGGGTGGTACGAGCAGTACTTC.

This clonotype appeared many times. V and J are TRBV6-1 and TRBJ2-5; TRBD2 might be the D (6 bases). V gave up 8 bases and J gave up 4 bases, with 11 bases separating them. CDR3 length equals 12 residues. Germline V gene sequence: CDR1 MNHNS, CDR2 SASEGT. The CDR3: CASVPGAETQYF. In DNA form, the CDR3 reads TGTGCCAGCGTGCCGGGAGCAGAGACCCAGTACTTC.

The gene calls are TRBV11-2 and TRBJ1-6, with a weak D call TRBD1 (5 bases). Trimming took 0 bases from V and 8 from J, leaving 8 bases between them. The CDR3 is made up of 14 amino acids. CDR1 is SGHAT and CDR2 is FQNNGV in the germline V gene. The CDR3 coding sequence is TGTGCCAGCAGCTTAGATGGGGCTGATTCACCCCTCCACTTT. This sequence encodes CASSLDGADSPLHF.

The chain uses TRBV5-5 and TRBJ2-7; D ambiguous. CDR3 length: 15 residues. CDR1 SGHKS and CDR2 YYEKEE come from the germline V gene (reference sequence). V lost 5 bases to trimming and J lost 1 base, with 16 bases between them. CDR3 protein: CASSSATRRSYEQYF. The CDR3, as DNA: TGTGCCAGCAGTTCAGCAACCCGACGTTCCTACGAGCAGTACTTC.

The table lists this clonotype with many counts. V usage is TRBV20-1 and J usage is TRBJ2-7; no reliable D call. CDR3 length: 13 amino acids. Trimming took 2 bases from V and 2 from J, leaving 10 bases between them. CDR1 is DFQATT and CDR2 is SNEGSKA in the germline V gene (reference sequence). In DNA, the CDR3 is TGCAGTGCTAGAACGAGAACAGCCTACGAGCAGTACTTC. This codes for CSARTRTAYEQYF.

This clonotype has just a few counts. A single base separates this from a much larger clone, so it may be a read error. The chain has TRBV5-4 and TRBJ1-1; D is unclear. The CDR3 spans 15 residues. The germline V gene has CDR1 SGHNT and CDR2 YYREEE (reference sequence). V lost 2 bases and J 1 base, leaving 12 bases between the germline ends. The CDR3 here is CASSLPLEGNTEAFF. CDR3 coding DNA: TGTGCCAGCAGCTTACCCTTGGAGGGGAACACTGAAGCTTTCTTT.

The genes are TRBV7-6 and TRBJ2-7; 8 bases line up with TRBD1. The CDR3 loop spans 14 amino acids. Germline loops: CDR1 SGHVS, CDR2 FNYEAQ. Unmatched junction bases numbered 10, after V lost 5 bases and J lost 7 bases. CDR3 sequence: CASSQGQGAEEQYF. In nucleotides, the CDR3 is TGTGCCAGCAGCCAGGGGCAGGGGGCGGAGGAGCAGTACTTC.

This clonotype was recorded many times. The V call is TRBV13, the J call TRBJ2-7; a weak D match, TRBD1 (7 bases). V dropped 5 bases and J dropped 4 bases, with 12 bases sitting between them. CDR3 length: 13 residues. The germline CDR1 and CDR2 sequences are PRHDT and FYEKMQ (reference sequence). CDR3 DNA: TGTGCCAGCAGCGGAGGGGGCCCTTACGAGCAGTACTTC. The encoded protein is CASSGGGPYEQYF.

The chain employs TRBV7-9 and TRBJ2-5; D possibly matches TRBD1 or TRBD2 (6 bases each). Germline CDR1 SEHNR, CDR2 FQNEAQ (reference sequence). Trimming shortened V by 5 bases and J by 0 bases, and 13 bases separated the two germline ends. This CDR3 is built from 15 residues. DNA of the CDR3: TGTGCCAGCAGCCAAGGAGGGGGATACCAAGAGACCCAGTACTTC. Translation gives CASSQGGGYQETQYF.

This clonotype was counted ten times or more. The rearrangement joins TRBV5-1 to TRBJ1-4; D remains ambiguous. Germline CDR1 SGHRS, CDR2 YFSETQ. Trimming removed 1 base at V and 3 bases at J, with 10 bases between. CDR3 length: 15 amino acids. The CDR3 DNA sequence: TGCGCCAGCAGCTTGACGGGGTTGTCTAATGAAAAACTGTTTTTT. Protein product: CASSLTGLSNEKLFF.

This clonotype showed up just a few times. The chain links TRBV15 to TRBJ2-2; possible D gene TRBD1, 6 bases. This CDR3 comprises 13 residues. Trimming stripped 1 base from V and 8 bases from J, with 8 bases between. From germline, CDR1 is LNHNV and CDR2 YYDKDF (reference sequence). The DNA of the CDR3 is TGTGCCACCAGCAGAGTACAGGGAGGGGAGCTGTTTTTT. Protein product: CATSRVQGGELFF.

The V call is TRBV19, the J call TRBJ1-5; D unresolved. The V gene lost 6 bases and the J gene lost 1 base, with 10 bases spanning the gap. Germline V gene sequence: CDR1 LNHDA, CDR2 SQIVND (reference sequence). CDR3 length: 14 amino acids. In DNA form, the CDR3 reads TGTGCCAGTAGGCCGGACGGAAGCAATCAGCCCCAGCATTTT. Translated, it gives CASRPDGSNQPQHF.

The table lists this clonotype with many counts. The chain joins TRBV20-1 to TRBJ2-5; D may be TRBD2 (5 bases). Trimming left V 6 bases short and J 2 bases short, with 16 bases between. CDR1 is DFQATT and CDR2 is SNEGSKA in the germline V gene (reference sequence). This CDR3 has 14 residues. The CDR3 DNA reads TGCAGTGCCGCCTGGAGCGGAAGGCAAGAGACCCAGTACTTC. This translates into CSAAWSGRQETQYF.